This T cell receptor (beta chain) was recovered during a study of T cells expressing NK-cell markers. Across the whole study: HCMV serostatus: seven of eight sequenced donors positive, one negative.

TCRdb re-called the 5' RACE reads and catalogs CDR3 proteins one per entry, DNA excluded. Its clone listing holds about 540,000 distinct CDR3 sequences. CDR1 is DFQATT and CDR2 is SNEGSKA in the germline V gene (reference sequence). The CDR3 runs 18 residues. The sequenced sample was blood T cells: a sorted CD56 or NKG2C T cell subset, CD4+ or CD8+ T cells, or bulk PBMC T cells (not recorded which). The chain couples TRBV20-1 to TRBJ2-2; TCRdb designates TRBD1, a call that cannot be tested without DNA. This TCR was recovered from a man aged 18 to 30 in good health. CDR3 residues: CSARGGVPGQTNTGELFF.